This passage covers 13 T cell receptor beta chains from one sample sequenced in a study of control samples from healthy donors and cancer patients. Assay: immunoSEQ multiplex PCR; the TCRdb copy retains only in-frame clones and omits some. This table has about 94,000 clones, approximately 90% appearing once. Source material: blood. These receptors were collected from a woman aged 18-35 years in good health.

The J gene is TRBJ1-6, the V gene TRBV2; D gene uncertain. There are 13 residues in the CDR3. The germline CDR1 and CDR2 sequences are SNHLY and FYNNEI. V lost 5 bases and J 6 bases, leaving 8 bases between the germline ends. The DNA for the CDR3 is TGTGCCAGCAGTCCGGCCAGTAATTCACCCCTCCACTTT. Translation: CASSPASNSPLHF.

Comments on this clone: Distinct nucleotide sequences in the sample also encode this CDR3. V gene TRBV12-3 or TRBV12-4 combines with J gene TRBJ1-5; D gene uncertain. CDR3 size: 13 residues. The germline V and J ends were trimmed by 6 bases and 4 bases, with 10 bases remaining between them. CDR3 protein: CASSLGVNQPQHF. The CDR3 nucleotides read TGTGCCAGCAGCCTCGGAGTAAATCAGCCCCAGCATTTT.

This sequence joins TRBV5-1 and TRBJ2-2; 11 bases are shared with TRBD2. Germline V gene sequence: CDR1 SGHRS, CDR2 YFSETQ. V lost 1 base to trimming and J lost 6 bases; unmatched junction nucleotides: 2. The CDR3 contains 15 residues. The CDR3 DNA reads as TGCGCCAGCAGCTTGACTAGCGGGGGCTCCGGGGAGCTGTTTTTT. Amino acids: CASSLTSGGSGELFF.

The V call is TRBV5-8, the J call TRBJ1-1; D ambiguous. Germline V gives CDR1 SGHTS, CDR2 YDEGEE. V was pared by 2 bases and J by 1 base, with 15 bases between. This CDR3 is built from 16 residues. The CDR3 here is CASSLNRRAGNTEAFF. The DNA of the CDR3 is TGTGCCAGCAGCTTAAACAGAAGGGCAGGGAACACTGAAGCTTTCTTT.

The V gene is TRBV19, the J gene TRBJ1-1; D gene uncertain. Trimming left V 0 bases short and J 0 bases short, with 14 bases between. Germline V lookup: CDR1 LNHDA, CDR2 SQIVND (reference sequence). This CDR3 contains 17 residues. The CDR3 protein is CASSIEMGAGMNTEAFF. The DNA for the CDR3 is TGTGCCAGTAGTATAGAGATGGGAGCGGGCATGAACACTGAAGCTTTCTTT.

The chain joins TRBV12-1 to TRBJ2-7. TRBV12-1 is recorded as a pseudogene. The CDR3 extends over 17 amino acids. CDR3 sequence (DNA): TGTGCCAGCAGCTTGACAGGGAGGGTCCCCTCTCCCTACGAGCAGTACTTC. This translates into CASSLTGRVPSPYEQYF.

The V call is TRBV19, the J call TRBJ1-5; 7 bases fit TRBD1. The V segment lost 6 bases and the J segment 3 bases; nucleotides outside the gene matches: 5. This CDR3 region has 14 residues. Germline CDR1 LNHDA, CDR2 SQIVND (reference sequence). CDR3 region: CASSQQGINQPQHF. DNA for the CDR3: TGTGCCAGTAGCCAACAGGGGATCAATCAGCCCCAGCATTTT.

V and J are TRBV7-9 and TRBJ1-1; no clear D gene. Trimming took 5 bases from V and 3 from J, leaving 19 bases between them. CDR3 length equals 16 residues. Germline V gene lookup returns CDR1 SEHNR and CDR2 FQNEAQ (reference sequence). Here the CDR3 reads CASSHFFLGEDTEAFF. CDR3 DNA: TGTGCCAGCAGCCACTTTTTTCTCGGGGAGGACACTGAAGCTTTCTTT.

CDR3 in DNA: TGCGCCAGCGCCTTCAGAGTAAGCGAAAAACTGTTTTTT. This encodes CASAFRVSEKLFF. The rearrangement uses TRBV23-1 and TRBJ1-4; D is unresolved. TRBV23-1 is an ORF, and what it does is uncertain. V lost 8 bases and J lost 8, with 15 bases in between. This CDR3 has 13 amino acids.

The DNA of the CDR3 is TGTGCCAGTAGTATCTCCATCGACAGGGTGAGTCAGCCCCAGCATTTT. Protein sequence: CASSISIDRVSQPQHF. This chain links TRBV19 with TRBJ1-5; 7 positions match TRBD1. The V and J ends lost 3 bases and 6 bases, in that order; junction bases with no gene match: 11. This CDR3 has 16 amino acids. CDR1 and CDR2 from the germline V gene are LNHDA and SQIVND (reference sequence).

The rearrangement joins TRBV27 to TRBJ2-5; D is undetermined. V lost 3 bases and J lost 7, with 15 bases in between. The CDR3 has 14 residues. Per germline, CDR1 MNHEY and CDR2 SMNVEV (reference sequence). The CDR3 region is CASSLVISNPTQYF. The DNA for the CDR3 is TGTGCCAGCAGTTTGGTGATCTCCAATCCGACCCAGTACTTC.

The chain has TRBV29-1 and TRBJ1-1; 8 nucleotides line up with TRBD1. CDR3 size: 13 residues. Germline lookup yields CDR1 SQVTM and CDR2 ANQGSEA. Unmatched junction bases numbered 6, after V lost 6 bases and J lost 3 bases. CDR3 region: CSVLGQGHTEAFF. DNA for the CDR3: TGCAGCGTCCTCGGACAGGGACACACTGAAGCTTTCTTT. Drawing the rest from reference TRBV29-1 and TRBJ1-1, the complete variable domain is SAVISQKPSRDICQRGTSLTIQCQVDSQVTMMFWYRQQPGQSLTLIATANQGSEATYESGFVIDKFPISRPNLTFSTLTVSNMSPEDSSIYLCSVLGQGHTEAFFGQGTRLTVV.

This clone was found once. The V gene is TRBV9, the J gene TRBJ2-1; D gene uncertain. The CDR3 consists of 11 residues. CDR1 and CDR2 from the germline V gene are SGDLS and YYNGEE. V dropped 0 bases and J dropped 8 bases, with 3 bases sitting between them. CDR3 sequence reads: CASSVGDEQFF. CDR3 DNA sequence: TGTGCCAGCAGCGTAGGGGATGAGCAGTTCTTC.